Listed here is a single TCR beta chain. What it binds is not known. Libraries were prepared by immunoSEQ multiplex PCR; TCRdb keeps only in-frame clonotypes and omits some of them. There are approximately 140,000 clones in the sample; around 90% occur only once, and 2.5% to 3.5% lies in the top ten. This entry is derived from a study of T cell responses to AZD1222 COVID-19 vaccine. Whole-study results and caveats: In a largely white British group with more females than males, clonal diversity was possibly underestimated. Across the whole spike, CD4 TCRs peaked at regions 160-218 and 743-854. Just a handful of AZD1222 recipients were seropositive at baseline.

The CDR3 spans 14 residues. CDR1 and CDR2 from the germline V gene are LGHNA and YSLEER. The J segment lost 13 bases and the V segment lost 0 bases, leaving 11 bases of the junction unmatched. The source of this sequence is an adult in good health. The chain combines TRBV4-3 with TRBJ1-2; TRBD1 aligns across 7 bases. Sample: peripheral blood, taken on day 0 of AZD1222 vaccination. CDR3 nucleotides: TGCGCCAGCAGCCAAGACCCTTTCGGGACAGCGACCACCTTC. Translated: CASSQDPFGTATTF.